The sequence of this TCR beta chain was determined in a study of T cell responses to AZD1222 COVID-19 vaccine. Germline assignment: CDR1 LNHDA and CDR2 SQIVND (reference sequence). Between the trimmed V and J ends, which lost 7 bases and 0 bases, there was a span of 13 bases. The CDR3 is made up of 14 amino acids. About this clone itself: What it binds is unknown.

Study results and limitations: Baseline seropositivity occurred in only a handful of AZD1222 recipients. Variant regions that are unmutated are reportedly the target of nearly half of spike-specific TCRs. Dominant CD4 TCR responses targeted spike regions 160-218 and 743-854. Donors skewed white British and female; clonal diversity was possibly underestimated.

Using immunoSEQ multiplex PCR, the repertoire was profiled, and TCRdb retains in-frame clones only, with some absent. The sample has about 130,000 clones, roughly 87% seen once. Sample: peripheral blood, taken on day 0 of MenACWY control vaccination. This receptor was obtained from an adult in good health. The rearrangement links TRBV19 to TRBJ2-7; D might be TRBD1 or TRBD2, each matching 5 bases. CDR3 nucleotides: TGTGCCAGTATGAGGGGCCCCGACTCCTACGAGCAGTACTTC. Residues: CASMRGPDSYEQYF. Variable domain in full (rest from reference TRBV19 and TRBJ2-7): DGGITQSPKYLFRKEGQNVTLSCEQNLNHDAMYWYRQDPGQGLRLIYYSQIVNDFQKGDIAEGYSVSREKKESFPLTVTSAQKNPTAFYLCASMRGPDSYEQYFGPGTRLTVT.